Presented here are 15 T cell receptor beta chains from one specimen sequenced in a study of blood T cells in healthy people across ages. The authors ran a second PCR of about 6 to 11 cycles using a sample-barcoded 5' primer and a J-beta primer mix. From the 5' RACE reads, TCRdb called clonotypes with MiXCR, one entry per CDR3 protein. The sample includes roughly 1.5 million distinct CDR3 sequences, roughly 43% of them seen just once. Material for sequencing was blood. The receptors come from a woman aged 18 to 35 in good health.

V is TRBV5-1 and J is TRBJ2-1; possibly TRBD1 for D (5 bases). The CDR3 has 14 residues. V lost 3 bases, J lost 6 bases, and 13 bases lay in between. CDR1 and CDR2 from the germline V gene are SGHRS and YFSETQ. This chain's CDR3 is CASSWGSRANEQFF. The CDR3 region has the DNA TGCGCCAGCAGCTGGGGCTCCAGGGCCAATGAGCAGTTCTTC.

The chain has TRBV19 and TRBJ2-7, with D possibly TRBD1 on 6 matching bases. The germline gives CDR1 LNHDA, CDR2 SQIVND (reference sequence). This CDR3 has 14 residues. The ends were cut back, 5 bases at V and 2 bases at J, with 13 bases in the middle. CDR3 residues: CASSPSGGPYEQYF. DNA for the CDR3: TGTGCCAGTAGTCCCTCTGGGGGCCCCTACGAGCAGTACTTC.

Written as DNA, the CDR3 is TGTGCCAGCAGACGAGCTACTAGCGGGGGATGGAATGAGCAGTTCTTC. Amino acid sequence: CASRRATSGGWNEQFF. J is TRBJ2-1 and V is TRBV6-2 or TRBV6-3, with 11 bases matching TRBD2. In germline, CDR1 is MNHEY, CDR2 SVGEGT. The V gene end was trimmed by 6 bases and the J gene end by 7 bases; junction bases not matched to a gene: 11. This CDR3 has 16 residues.

The rearrangement joins TRBV6-1 to TRBJ2-7; TRBD1 aligns across 8 bases. The CDR3 has 19 residues. Unmatched junction bases numbered 23, after V lost 7 bases and J lost 3 bases. Germline assignment: CDR1 MNHNS and CDR2 SASEGT. Here the CDR3 reads CASTSGWDRLGVGFYEQYF. In DNA, the CDR3 is TGTGCCAGCACCTCAGGCTGGGACAGGCTAGGGGTGGGTTTCTACGAGCAGTACTTC.

This clonotype was observed a few times. The chain couples TRBV5-1 to TRBJ2-1; TRBD2 aligns across 11 bases. The ends lost 4 bases at V and 2 bases at J; junction bases unmatched: 5. The CDR3 covers 16 residues. Germline V gene data show CDR1 as SGHRS and CDR2 as YFSETQ. CDR3 DNA: TGCGCCAGCAGCCACAGTAGCGGGGGGGCCTACAATGAGCAGTTCTTC. Protein sequence: CASSHSSGGAYNEQFF. The full variable domain, in which reference TRBV5-1 and TRBJ2-1 provide the parts outside the CDR3, is KAGVTQTPRYLIKTRGQQVTLSCSPISGHRSVSWYQQTPGQGLQFLFEYFSETQRNKGNFPGRFSGRQFSNSRSEMNVSTLELGDSALYLCASSHSSGGAYNEQFFGPGTRLTVL.

The chain employs TRBV29-1 and TRBJ2-3, with no clear D. There are 12 residues in the CDR3. Germline V gene sequence: CDR1 SQVTM, CDR2 ANQGSEA. The V gene lost 6 bases and the J gene lost 5 bases, with 12 bases spanning the gap. DNA of the CDR3: TGCAGCGTGGGAACGACGGGAGATACGCAGTATTTT. Translating it yields CSVGTTGDTQYF.

In regard to this clonotype: The junction departs from the called germline gene at one end, perhaps through a read error. This chain joins TRBV29-1 and TRBJ1-1, with D hard to call. Germline CDR1 SQVTM, CDR2 ANQGSEA. This CDR3 comprises 16 residues. CDR3 sequence reads: CSVEDWVVGMNTETFF. Here the CDR3 DNA reads TGCAGCGTTGAAGATTGGGTAGTGGGCATGAACACTGAAACTTTCTTT.

In this sample, this clonotype turned up a few times. The gene calls are TRBV25-1 and TRBJ2-7; 7 nucleotides match TRBD2. The CDR3 totals 13 residues. Germline CDR1 and CDR2: MGHDK and SYGVNS. V gave up 7 bases and J gave up 0 bases; unmatched junction bases: 3. The CDR3 DNA is TGTGCCAGCATTGGGAGGGTCTCCTACGAGCAGTACTTC. This translates into CASIGRVSYEQYF.

The chain couples TRBV20-1 to TRBJ2-5; D uncertain. Germline values: CDR1 DFQATT, CDR2 SNEGSKA (reference sequence). The CDR3 is made up of 13 amino acids. V was cut by 0 bases and J by 0 bases, with 5 bases left in between. CDR3 nucleotide sequence: TGCAGTGCTAGAGATAACCACCAAGAGACCCAGTACTTC. Encoded protein: CSARDNHQETQYF.

The chain joins TRBV27 to TRBJ2-5; TRBD1 agrees at 9 bases. This CDR3 is 16 amino acids long. Germline V gives CDR1 MNHEY, CDR2 SMNVEV (reference sequence). The V segment lost 3 bases and the J segment 1 base; nucleotides outside the gene matches: 6. CDR3: CASSFGQGFGQETQYF. The DNA of the CDR3 is TGTGCCAGCAGTTTCGGACAGGGGTTTGGCCAAGAGACCCAGTACTTC.

The V and J genes are TRBV7-2 and TRBJ1-2; D is uncertain. V was shortened by 1 base and J by 3 bases, with 9 bases between the two germline ends. Germline V gene data show CDR1 as SGHTA and CDR2 as FQGNSA. This CDR3 is 14 amino acids long. The CDR3 DNA is TGTGCCAGCAGCTTAGAAGGGCAGTACTATGGCTACACCTTC. Residues: CASSLEGQYYGYTF.

The sample holds a few counts of this clonotype. The rearrangement links TRBV4-1 to TRBJ2-3, with TRBD1 matching over 8 bases. Germline V gene data show CDR1 as MGHRA and CDR2 as YSYEKL. This CDR3 is built from 13 residues. Trimming removed 4 bases from V and 6 bases from J; junction bases left unmatched: 3. The CDR3 coding sequence is TGCGCCAGCAGCCGGACAGGGCGGGATACGCAGTATTTT. Its protein product is CASSRTGRDTQYF.

Comments on this clonotype: This could be a read error, since a much larger clone is one nucleotide away. This chain uses TRBV29-1 with TRBJ2-3; the D is unclear. The CDR3 runs to 13 residues. With 4 bases removed from V and 5 bases from J, the gap between germline ends came to 13 bases. Germline CDR1 SQVTM, CDR2 ANQGSEA. The CDR3 sequence: CSVAKLGRDTQYF. The CDR3 nucleotides are TGCAGCGTTGCCAAGCTAGGAAGAGATACGCAGTATTTT.

This chain connects TRBV29-1 to TRBJ2-7, with TRBD1 matching over 11 bases. The CDR3 loop spans 13 amino acids. Germline trimming cut 4 bases from V and 5 bases from J; bases unmatched to any gene: 4. CDR1 is SQVTM, CDR2 ANQGSEA, per germline. The CDR3 loop reads CSVGTGGRDEQYF. The CDR3 DNA reads as TGCAGCGTTGGGACAGGGGGCAGAGACGAGCAGTACTTC.

Worth noting for this clonotype: One end of the junction does not line up with germline, which may come from a read error. This chain connects TRBV6-1 to TRBJ1-2; TRBD1 aligns across 7 bases. CDR1 is MNHNS and CDR2 is SASEGT in the germline V gene. CDR3 length: 14 residues. The CDR3, as DNA: TGTGCCAGCAATGAATGGTGGACAGGTTATGGCTACACCTTC. It yields the protein CASNEWWTGYGYTF.